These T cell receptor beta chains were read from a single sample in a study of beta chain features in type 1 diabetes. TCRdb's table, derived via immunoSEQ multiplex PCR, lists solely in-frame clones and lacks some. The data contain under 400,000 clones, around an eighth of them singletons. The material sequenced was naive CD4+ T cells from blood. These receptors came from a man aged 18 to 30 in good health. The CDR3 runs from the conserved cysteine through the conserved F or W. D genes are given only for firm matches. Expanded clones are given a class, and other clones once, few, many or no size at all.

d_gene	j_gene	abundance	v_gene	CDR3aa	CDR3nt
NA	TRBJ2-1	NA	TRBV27	CASSLSGVDNEQFF	TGTGCCAGCAGTTTATCCGGAGTGGACAATGAGCAGTTCTTC
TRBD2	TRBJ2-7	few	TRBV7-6	CASSLPGLANEQYF	TGTGCCAGCAGCTTACCCGGACTAGCGAACGAGCAGTACTTC
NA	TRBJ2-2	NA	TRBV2	CASSEGEGSNTGELFF	TGTGCCAGCAGTGAAGGAGAGGGATCGAACACCGGGGAGCTGTTTTTT
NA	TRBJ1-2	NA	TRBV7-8	CASSLDPSLGYTF	TGTGCCAGCAGCTTAGATCCGTCTCTCGGCTACACCTTC
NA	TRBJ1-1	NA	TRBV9	CASSSTAGGEAFF	TGTGCCAGCAGCTCGACCGCGGGGGGGGAAGCTTTCTTT
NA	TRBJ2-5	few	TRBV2	CASSRVGETQYF	TGTGCCAGCAGCAGGGTCGGCGAGACCCAGTACTTC
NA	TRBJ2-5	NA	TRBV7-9	CASSLASLASETQYF	TGTGCCAGCAGCTTAGCGTCATTGGCCTCGGAGACCCAGTACTTC
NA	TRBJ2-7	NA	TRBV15	CATSRDVRDYEQYF	TGTGCCACCAGCAGAGATGTGAGGGACTACGAGCAGTACTTC
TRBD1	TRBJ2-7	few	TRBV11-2	CASSSWTGKAYEQYF	TGTGCCAGCAGCTCCTGGACAGGGAAAGCCTACGAGCAGTACTTC
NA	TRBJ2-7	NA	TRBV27	CASSQRASAPYEQYF	TGTGCCAGCAGTCAGCGCGCTAGCGCACCCTACGAGCAGTACTTC
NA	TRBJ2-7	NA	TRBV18	CASSPTGHSYEQYF	TGTGCCAGCTCACCTACGGGACACTCCTACGAGCAGTACTTC
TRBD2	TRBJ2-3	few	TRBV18	CASSPRASGEDTQYF	TGTGCCAGCTCACCGCGAGCTAGCGGGGAAGATACGCAGTATTTT
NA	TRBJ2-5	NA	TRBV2	CASQSSPGKETQYF	TGTGCCAGCCAATCTAGCCCTGGGAAAGAGACCCAGTACTTC
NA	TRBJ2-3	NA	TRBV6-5	CASSSQANTQYF	TGTGCCAGCAGCTCCCAGGCAAATACGCAGTATTTT
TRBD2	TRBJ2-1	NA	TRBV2	CASSEALGGVNNEQFF	TGTGCCAGCAGTGAAGCCCTGGGAGGGGTCAACAATGAGCAGTTCTTC
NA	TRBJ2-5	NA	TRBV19	CASSPGGIPPQETQYF	TGTGCCAGTAGTCCAGGAGGGATCCCCCCCCAAGAGACCCAGTACTTC
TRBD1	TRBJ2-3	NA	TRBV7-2	CASSLSGTGSADTQYF	TGTGCCAGCAGCCTATCCGGGACAGGGTCGGCAGATACGCAGTATTTT
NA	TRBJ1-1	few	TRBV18	CASSPPGANTEAFF	TGTGCCAGCTCACCACCAGGGGCAAACACTGAAGCTTTCTTT
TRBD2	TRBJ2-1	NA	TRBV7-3	CASSLFGTSGSPLEQFF	TGTGCCAGCAGCTTATTTGGGACTAGCGGGAGTCCATTGGAGCAGTTCTTC
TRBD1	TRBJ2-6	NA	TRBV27	CASSPQGVGANVLTF	TGTGCCAGCAGTCCCCAGGGGGTTGGGGCCAACGTCCTGACTTTC
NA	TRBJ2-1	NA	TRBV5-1	CASSLTRNEQFF	TGCGCCAGCAGCTTGACTCGCAATGAGCAGTTCTTC
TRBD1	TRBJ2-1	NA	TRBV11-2	CASSPGQGIVDEQFF	TGTGCCAGCAGCCCGGGACAGGGAATCGTGGATGAGCAGTTCTTC
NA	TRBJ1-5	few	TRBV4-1	CASSPRWPYGQNSNQPQHF	TGCGCCAGCAGCCCTAGGTGGCCCTATGGACAGAATAGCAATCAGCCCCAGCATTTT
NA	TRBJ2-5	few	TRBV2	CASSEYAQQETQYF	TGTGCCAGCAGTGAATATGCACAGCAAGAGACCCAGTACTTC
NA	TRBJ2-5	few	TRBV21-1	CASSRGTSGPPSETQYF	TGTGCCAGCAGCAGAGGGACTAGCGGCCCCCCCTCGGAGACCCAGTACTTC
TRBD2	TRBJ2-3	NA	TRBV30	CAWNQRDTDTQYF	TGTGCCTGGAATCAGCGGGACACAGATACGCAGTATTTT
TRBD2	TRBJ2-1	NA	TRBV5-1	CASSTSGVYNEQFF	TGCGCCAGCAGCACTAGCGGGGTTTACAATGAGCAGTTCTTC
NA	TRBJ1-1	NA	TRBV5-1	CASRAGDGYTEAFF	TGCGCCAGCAGGGCGGGGGACGGGTACACTGAAGCTTTCTTT
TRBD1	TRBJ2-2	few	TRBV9	CASSVTGTANTGELFF	TGTGCCAGCAGCGTGACCGGGACAGCGAACACCGGGGAGCTGTTTTTT
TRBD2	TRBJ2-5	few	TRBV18	CASSPSSGRVKETQYF	TGTGCCAGCTCACCATCAAGCGGGAGGGTAAAAGAGACCCAGTACTTC
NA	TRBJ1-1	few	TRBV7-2	CASSLVFWGGAEAFF	TGTGCCAGCAGCTTAGTGTTTTGGGGGGGCGCTGAAGCTTTCTTT
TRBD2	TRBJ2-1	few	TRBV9	CASSPGTSVYEQFF	TGTGCCAGCAGCCCAGGGACTAGCGTCTATGAGCAGTTCTTC
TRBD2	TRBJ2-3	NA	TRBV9	CASSVLTAGAADTQYF	TGTGCCAGCAGCGTATTGACAGCGGGGGCCGCCGATACGCAGTATTTT
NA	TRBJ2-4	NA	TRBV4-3	CASSRDRGHLILAKNIQYF	TGCGCCAGCAGCCGCGATAGAGGCCACCTAATCTTAGCCAAAAACATTCAGTACTTC
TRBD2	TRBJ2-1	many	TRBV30	CAWTSGLRMHEQFF	TGTGCCTGGACTAGCGGTCTCCGAATGCATGAGCAGTTCTTC
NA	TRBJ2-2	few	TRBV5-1	CASSLGQITGELFF	TGCGCCAGCAGCTTGGGGCAGATCACCGGGGAGCTGTTTTTT
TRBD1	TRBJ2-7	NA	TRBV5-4	CASSNPGTGTYEQYF	TGTGCCAGCAGCAACCCCGGGACAGGGACCTACGAGCAGTACTTC
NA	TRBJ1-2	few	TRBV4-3	CASSQDGGEGWRYGYTF	TGCGCCAGCAGCCAAGATGGAGGGGAGGGTTGGCGATATGGCTACACCTTC
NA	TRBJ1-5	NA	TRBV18	CASSLRGGLDQPQHF	TGTGCCAGCTCACTAAGGGGGGGCTTGGATCAGCCCCAGCATTTT
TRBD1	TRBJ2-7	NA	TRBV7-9	CASSSAGTAYEQYF	TGTGCCAGCAGCTCTGCCGGGACAGCCTACGAGCAGTACTTC
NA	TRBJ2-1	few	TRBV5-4	CASSLKGGSYNEQFF	TGTGCCAGCAGCTTGAAAGGGGGCTCCTACAATGAGCAGTTCTTC
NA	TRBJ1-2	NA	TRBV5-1	CASSLALVRGNYGYTF	TGCGCCAGCAGCTTGGCTCTCGTGCGGGGGAACTATGGCTACACCTTC
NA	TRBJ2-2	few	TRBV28	CASKRDTGELFF	TGTGCCAGCAAGAGGGACACCGGGGAGCTGTTTTTT
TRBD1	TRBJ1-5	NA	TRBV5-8	CASAFTGGGQPQHF	TGTGCCAGCGCATTCACAGGGGGCGGTCAGCCCCAGCATTTT
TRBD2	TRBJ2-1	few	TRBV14	CASSQVGGRVYNEQFF	TGTGCCAGCAGCCAAGTCGGCGGGAGGGTTTACAATGAGCAGTTCTTC
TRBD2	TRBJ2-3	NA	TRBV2	CASSGGLASTDTQYF	TGTGCCAGCAGTGGGGGACTAGCGAGCACAGATACGCAGTATTTT
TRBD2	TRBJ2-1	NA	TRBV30	CAWRVAGRNEQFF	TGTGCCTGGAGAGTAGCGGGGCGAAATGAGCAGTTCTTC
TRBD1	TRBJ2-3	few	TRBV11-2	CASSSDRAGNTQYF	TGTGCCAGCAGCTCGGACAGGGCAGGGAATACGCAGTATTTT
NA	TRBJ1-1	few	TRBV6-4	CASSMNRGGEAFF	TGTGCCAGCAGTATGAACCGCGGAGGTGAAGCTTTCTTT
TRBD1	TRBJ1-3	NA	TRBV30	CAWSPGQGHTIYF	TGTGCCTGGAGTCCCGGACAGGGTCACACCATATATTTT
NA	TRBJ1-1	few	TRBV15	CATSRDLGGSTEAFF	TGTGCCACCAGCAGAGACCTGGGGGGATCCACTGAAGCTTTCTTT
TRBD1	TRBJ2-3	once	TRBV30	CAWGTVGPDTQYF	TGTGCCTGGGGGACAGTCGGCCCAGATACGCAGTATTTT
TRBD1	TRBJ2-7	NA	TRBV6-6	CASSLSNRGFRYEQYF	TGTGCCAGCAGCTTAAGTAACAGGGGTTTTCGGTACGAGCAGTACTTC
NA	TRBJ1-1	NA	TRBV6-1	CASNGGLNTEAFF	TGTGCCAGCAACGGCGGATTGAACACTGAAGCTTTCTTT
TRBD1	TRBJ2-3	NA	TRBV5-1	CASSMGQDTDTQYF	TGCGCCAGCAGCATGGGACAGGACACAGATACGCAGTATTTT
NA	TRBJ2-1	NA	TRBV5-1	CASSLDGREPNEQFF	TGCGCCAGCAGCTTGGACGGGAGAGAACCGAATGAGCAGTTCTTC
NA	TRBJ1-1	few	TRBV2	CASSPDSEAFF	TGTGCCAGCAGTCCTGACAGTGAAGCTTTCTTT
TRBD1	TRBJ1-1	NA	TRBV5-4	CASSRDRAGREAFF	TGTGCCAGCAGCCGGGACAGGGCAGGGCGGGAAGCTTTCTTT
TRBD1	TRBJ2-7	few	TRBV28	CASREPGQGHYEQYF	TGTGCCAGCAGGGAACCGGGACAGGGGCATTACGAGCAGTACTTC
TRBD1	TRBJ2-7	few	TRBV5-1	CASSLKAGGDHEQYF	TGCGCCAGCAGCTTGAAGGCAGGGGGCGACCACGAGCAGTACTTC